This entry lists 5 T cell receptor beta chains sequenced from one sample in a study of CD8 T cells in ankylosing spondylitis. Study-level results: Blood from ankylosing spondylitis patients appeared to carry a characteristic roughly eight-variant TCR beta motif.

TCRdb re-analysed the 5' RACE reads in MiXCR, keeping a single row per CDR3 protein. The table records around 890,000 distinct CDR3 sequences, 12% of them present only once. What these receptors recognize is not known. Source material: blood, either unsorted or a sorted T cell fraction (not recorded which). The receptors here all came from a male donor with ankylosing spondylitis.

This clonotype was counted ten times or more. The chain has TRBV29-1 and TRBJ2-7, with 10 bases identical to TRBD2. CDR3 size: 17 residues. With 0 bases clipped from V and 5 bases from J, the junction kept 13 bases outside the gene matches. Germline V gene data show CDR1 as SQVTM and CDR2 as ANQGSEA. The CDR3 DNA sequence: TGCAGCGTTGAAGATCGAGGGCCAGCGGGAGGGTATAACGAGCAGTACTTC. This gives the protein CSVEDRGPAGGYNEQYF.

This clonotype turned up a few times. The rearrangement joins TRBV20-1 to TRBJ2-1, with D possibly matching TRBD2 (5 bases). This CDR3 contains 15 residues. CDR1 and CDR2 from the germline V gene are DFQATT and SNEGSKA (reference sequence). The V end lost 5 bases, the J end lost 0 bases, and 14 bases lay between the germline ends. CDR3 sequence: CSALGVLSSYNEQFF. The CDR3 DNA reads TGCAGTGCTCTGGGAGTCCTGAGCTCCTACAATGAGCAGTTCTTC.

The chain uses TRBV20-1 and TRBJ2-4, with TRBD1 matching over 9 bases. Per the germline V gene, CDR1 is DFQATT and CDR2 is SNEGSKA (reference sequence). The CDR3 has 13 amino acids. With V trimmed by 2 bases and J by 5 bases, 1 base remained unmatched. The CDR3: CSARRTGENIQYF. In DNA form, the CDR3 reads TGCAGTGCTAGACGGACAGGGGAAAACATTCAGTACTTC.

The chain recombines TRBV5-1 with TRBJ1-2; D remains unclear. Deletions cut 5 bases from V and 2 bases from J, with 13 bases between. This CDR3 comprises 14 residues. The germline V gene encodes CDR1 SGHRS and CDR2 YFSETQ. The CDR3 DNA follows: TGCGCCAGCAGGTCGGACGACGGCAACTATGGCTACACCTTC. Translated, it gives CASRSDDGNYGYTF. The variable domain in full, with the rest retrieved from reference TRBV5-1 and TRBJ1-2, is KAGVTQTPRYLIKTRGQQVTLSCSPISGHRSVSWYQQTPGQGLQFLFEYFSETQRNKGNFPGRFSGRQFSNSRSEMNVSTLELGDSALYLCASRSDDGNYGYTFGSGTRLTVV.

The J gene is TRBJ1-1, the V gene TRBV20-1, with unresolved D. The V end was cut by 6 bases, the J end by 1 base, with 15 bases between. The CDR3 spans 14 residues. Germline assignment: CDR1 DFQATT and CDR2 SNEGSKA (reference sequence). CDR3 loop: CSAASGRANTEAFF. The CDR3 DNA sequence: TGCAGTGCCGCGAGTGGACGGGCGAACACTGAAGCTTTCTTT.